This record concerns one T cell receptor (beta chain) sequence. CDR1 and CDR2 (germline): SGHVS, FQNEAQ. V was pared by 5 bases and J by 6 bases, with 19 bases between. The CDR3 is 15 amino acids. The data were obtained in a study of OX40 agonist ivuxolimab in advanced cancers. Data came from immunoSEQ multiplex PCR; TCRdb stores just in-frame clones and leaves some out. The sample consists of 45,000 to 65,000 clones, nearly 80% of them appearing once. The V gene is TRBV7-8, the J gene TRBJ1-1; no clear D. Sample: CD4+ or CD8+ T cells sorted from blood, taken in a trial of the OX40 agonist ivuxolimab. This clonotype was sampled from an adult with an advanced solid tumor such as melanoma, head and neck, liver or kidney cancer. CDR3 protein: CASSVVITEGAEAFF. As DNA, the CDR3 is TGTGCCAGCAGCGTCGTTATCACGGAGGGAGCTGAAGCTTTCTTT.